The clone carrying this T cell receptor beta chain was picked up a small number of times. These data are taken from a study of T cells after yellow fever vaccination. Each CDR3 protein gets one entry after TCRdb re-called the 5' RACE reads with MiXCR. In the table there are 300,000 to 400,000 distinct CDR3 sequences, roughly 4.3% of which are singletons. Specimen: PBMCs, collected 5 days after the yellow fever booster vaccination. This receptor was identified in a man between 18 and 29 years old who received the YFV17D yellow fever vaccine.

The CDR3 DNA sequence: TGCGCCAGCAGCCAAGAAGGTGCTCGGGGTGAGCAGTTCTTC. It codes for CASSQEGARGEQFF. This sequence joins TRBV4-1 and TRBJ2-1, with D possibly TRBD2 on 5 matching bases. Between the trimmed V and J ends, which lost 0 bases and 9 bases, there was a span of 12 bases. This CDR3 is 14 amino acids long. Germline values: CDR1 MGHRA, CDR2 YSYEKL.